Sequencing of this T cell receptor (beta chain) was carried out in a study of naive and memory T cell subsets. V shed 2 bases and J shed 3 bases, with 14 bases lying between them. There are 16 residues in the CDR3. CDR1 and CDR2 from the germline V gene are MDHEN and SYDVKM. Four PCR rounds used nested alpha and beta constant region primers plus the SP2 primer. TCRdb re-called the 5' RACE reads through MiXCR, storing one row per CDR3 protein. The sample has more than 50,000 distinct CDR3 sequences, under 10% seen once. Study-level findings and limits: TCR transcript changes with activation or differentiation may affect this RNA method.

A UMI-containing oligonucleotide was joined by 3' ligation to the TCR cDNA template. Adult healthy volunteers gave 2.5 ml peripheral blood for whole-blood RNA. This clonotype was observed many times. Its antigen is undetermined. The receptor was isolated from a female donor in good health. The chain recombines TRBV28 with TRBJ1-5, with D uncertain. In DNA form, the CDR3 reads TGTGCCAGCAGTTTAGGGTCGGGGAGGTTCAATCAGCCCCAGCATTTT. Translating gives CASSLGSGRFNQPQHF.